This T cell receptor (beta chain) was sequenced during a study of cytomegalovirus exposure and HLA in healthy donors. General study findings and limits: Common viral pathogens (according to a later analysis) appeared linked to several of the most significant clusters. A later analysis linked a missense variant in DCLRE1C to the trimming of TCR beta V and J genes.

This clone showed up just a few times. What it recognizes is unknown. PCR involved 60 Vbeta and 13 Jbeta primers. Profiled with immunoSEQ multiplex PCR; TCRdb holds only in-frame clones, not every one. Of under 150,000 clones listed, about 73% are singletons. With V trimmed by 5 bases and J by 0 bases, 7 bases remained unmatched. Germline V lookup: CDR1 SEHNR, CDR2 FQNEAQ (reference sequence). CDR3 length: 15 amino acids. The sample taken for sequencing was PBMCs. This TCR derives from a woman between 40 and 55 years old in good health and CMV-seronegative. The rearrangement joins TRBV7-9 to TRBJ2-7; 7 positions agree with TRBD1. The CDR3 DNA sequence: TGTGCCAGCAGCCCCATAAGGGACAGCTCCTACGAGCAGTACTTC. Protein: CASSPIRDSSYEQYF.